This record looks at one TCR beta chain sequence and its context. Antigen unknown. These data belong to a study of blood T cells in healthy people across ages. General study results and limits: Long-lived and aged donors differed, with more naive CD4+ cells and higher diversity in the long-lived. TCR beta diversity, measured per million T cells, fell in a roughly linear way with age.

V was clipped by 4 bases and J by 8 bases; unmatched bases: 8. Germline V gene sequence: CDR1 MNHEY, CDR2 SVGAGI. This CDR3 has 14 amino acids. Together with a sample-barcoded 5' primer, a J-beta primer mix was included in a second PCR lasting roughly 6 to 12 cycles. In TCRdb, the 5' RACE reads were re-called with MiXCR into one record per CDR3 protein. Among roughly 1.5 million distinct CDR3 sequences listed, roughly two fifths were seen once. The TCR sequence derives from a woman aged 18-30 years in good health. Sequences were obtained from blood. The V gene is TRBV6-5, the J gene TRBJ1-2, with 9 bases fitting TRBD1. The CDR3, as DNA: TGTGCCAGCAGTTCCAAACCGACAGGGGGAGGCTACACCTTC. This gives the protein CASSSKPTGGGYTF.